The following is a T cell receptor beta chain sequence with its context. These data come from a study of control samples from healthy donors and cancer patients. Sequencing used immunoSEQ multiplex PCR; TCRdb keeps in-frame clones, though not all of them. The table records under 450,000 clones, 75% to 95% of them present only once. There are 13 residues in the CDR3. Trimming cost V 0 bases and J 9 bases, with 6 bases left between them. Germline V gene sequence: CDR1 MGHRA, CDR2 YSYEKL. The chain is built from TRBV4-1 and TRBJ1-6; D is undetermined. Sequencing was performed on PBMCs. The TCR sequence derives from a man in his forties with head and neck cancer. Here the CDR3 reads CASSQDWGSPLHF. Here the CDR3 DNA reads TGCGCCAGCAGCCAAGACTGGGGTTCACCCCTCCACTTT.